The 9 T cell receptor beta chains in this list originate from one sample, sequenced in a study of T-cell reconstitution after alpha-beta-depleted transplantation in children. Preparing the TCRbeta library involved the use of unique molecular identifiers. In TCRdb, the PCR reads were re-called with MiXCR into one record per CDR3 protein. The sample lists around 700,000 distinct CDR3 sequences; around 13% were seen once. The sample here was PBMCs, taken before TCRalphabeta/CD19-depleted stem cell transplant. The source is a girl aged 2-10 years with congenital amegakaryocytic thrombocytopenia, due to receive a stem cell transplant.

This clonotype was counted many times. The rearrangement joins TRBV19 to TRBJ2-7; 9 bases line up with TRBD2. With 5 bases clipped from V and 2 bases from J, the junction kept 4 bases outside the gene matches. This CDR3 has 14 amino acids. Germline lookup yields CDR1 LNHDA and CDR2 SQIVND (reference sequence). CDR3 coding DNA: TGTGCCAGTAGTCGACTAGCGGATACCTACGAGCAGTACTTC. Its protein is CASSRLADTYEQYF.

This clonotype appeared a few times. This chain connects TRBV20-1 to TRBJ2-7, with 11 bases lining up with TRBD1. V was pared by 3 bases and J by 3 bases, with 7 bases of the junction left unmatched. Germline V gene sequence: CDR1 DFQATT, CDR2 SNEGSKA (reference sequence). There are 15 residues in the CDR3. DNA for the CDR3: TGCAGTGCTAGCCCCGGGACAGGGGGAATCTACGAGCAGTACTTC. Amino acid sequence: CSASPGTGGIYEQYF.

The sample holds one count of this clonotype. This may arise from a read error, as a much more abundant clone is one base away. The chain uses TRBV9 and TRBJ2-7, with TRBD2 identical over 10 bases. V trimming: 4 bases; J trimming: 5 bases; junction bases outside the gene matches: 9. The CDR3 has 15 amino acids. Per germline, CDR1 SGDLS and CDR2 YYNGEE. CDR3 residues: CASSLSSGSVHEQYF. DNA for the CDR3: TGTGCCAGCAGCCTCTCTAGCGGGAGTGTCCACGAGCAGTACTTC.

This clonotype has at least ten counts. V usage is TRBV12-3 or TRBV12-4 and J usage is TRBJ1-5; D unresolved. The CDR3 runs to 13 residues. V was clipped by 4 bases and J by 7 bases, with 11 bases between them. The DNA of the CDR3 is TGTGCCAGCAGTTCGGGCATTTGGCAGCCCCAGCATTTT. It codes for CASSSGIWQPQHF.

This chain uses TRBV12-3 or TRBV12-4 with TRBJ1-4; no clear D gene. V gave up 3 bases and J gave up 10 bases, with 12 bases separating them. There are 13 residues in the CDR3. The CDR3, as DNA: TGTGCCAGCAGTTTTTTGGGGTACCGAAAACTGTTTTTT. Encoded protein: CASSFLGYRKLFF.

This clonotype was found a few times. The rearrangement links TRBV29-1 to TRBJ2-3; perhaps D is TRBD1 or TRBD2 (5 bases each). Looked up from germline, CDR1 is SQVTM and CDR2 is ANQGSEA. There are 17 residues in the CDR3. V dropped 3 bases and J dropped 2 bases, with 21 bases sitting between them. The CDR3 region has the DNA TGCAGCGTTGACGGGGCTTGGGGCGGAAGTTTCACAGATACGCAGTATTTT. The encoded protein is CSVDGAWGGSFTDTQYF.

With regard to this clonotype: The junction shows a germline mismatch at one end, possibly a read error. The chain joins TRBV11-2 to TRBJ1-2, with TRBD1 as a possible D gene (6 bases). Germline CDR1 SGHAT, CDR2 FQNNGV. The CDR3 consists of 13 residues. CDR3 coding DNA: TGTGCCAGCAACCGAGGGGGGAATTATGGCGACACCTTC. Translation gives CASNRGGNYGDTF.

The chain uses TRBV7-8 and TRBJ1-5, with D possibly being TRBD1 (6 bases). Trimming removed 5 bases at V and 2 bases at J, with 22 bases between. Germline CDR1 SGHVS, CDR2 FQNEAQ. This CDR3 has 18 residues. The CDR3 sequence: CASSHTPTGAGGNQPQHF. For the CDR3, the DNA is TGTGCCAGCAGCCACACACCGACAGGAGCCGGCGGCAATCAGCCCCAGCATTTT.

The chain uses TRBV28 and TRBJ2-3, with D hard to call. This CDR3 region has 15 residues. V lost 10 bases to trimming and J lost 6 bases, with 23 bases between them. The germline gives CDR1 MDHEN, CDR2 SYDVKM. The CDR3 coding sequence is TGTGCCACCAGAGGCCCCCTAGGAGCCAGGGATACGCAGTATTTT. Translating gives CATRGPLGARDTQYF.